Sequencing of this T cell receptor beta chain was carried out in a study of Tregs in tolerant kidney transplant recipients. Turning to the study itself: Related graft donors supplied nonmyeloablative bone marrow transplants, and mixed chimerism was transient.

Study outcomes and limitations: The small number of patients limits these findings pending further validation. For some patients, primers changed over time, blocking nucleotide-level comparison. Activated donor B cell expansion appeared to reveal the most relevant donor-specific TCRbeta repertoire.

This clone is classed as medium-sized by frequency. Its specificity is not known. The missing CDR3 end, 3 residues past where the read stops, is filled in from the germline J gene. CDR1 and CDR2 from the germline V gene are MDHEN and SYDVKM. Trimming removed 5 bases from V and 6 bases from J, with 12 bases in between. The CDR3 is 13 residues long. Recipient PBMCs carried a CFSE label and met irradiated graft donor PBMCs for roughly six days before FACS sorting. Assay: immunoSEQ multiplex PCR; the TCRdb copy retains only in-frame clones and omits some. Its listing shows 910 or so clones. This sequence was found in a human patient who received a combined kidney and bone marrow transplant. This sequence joins TRBV28 and TRBJ2-3; D is unclear. The sample consisted of CD4+ T cells from blood cultured with allogeneic cells, taken before the transplant. The sequenced CDR3 bases are TGTGCCAGCAGTGGCCAACCCCAGGATACG. It yields the protein CASSGQPQDT. The entire CDR3 is CASSGQPQDTQYF.